The 3 T cell receptor beta chains below come from one sample, sequenced in a study of T-cell memory formation after mild COVID-19. From the 5' RACE reads, TCRdb called clonotypes with MiXCR, one entry per CDR3 protein. The sample has 200,000 to 300,000 distinct CDR3 sequences, approximately 15% seen once. The sample comprised PBMCs or a T cell subset sorted from them (not recorded which). These receptors came from an adult woman who had mild COVID-19 (a few samples of this study predate the infection). Cell type and time point are not known.

In this sample, this clonotype turned up a few times. The chain couples TRBV7-3 to TRBJ2-3, with TRBD2 identical over 7 bases. V was clipped by 5 bases and J by 4 bases; unmatched bases: 12. This CDR3 spans 16 amino acids. From germline, CDR1 is SGHTA and CDR2 FQGTGA. The CDR3 protein is CASSPRGDLPADTQYF. The CDR3 DNA reads as TGTGCCAGCAGCCCCCGGGGGGACCTTCCCGCAGATACGCAGTATTTT.

This clonotype was seen a handful of times. This chain uses TRBV20-1 with TRBJ2-5, with 11 bases identical to TRBD2. The ends lost 5 bases at V and 1 base at J; junction bases unmatched: 6. The CDR3 sequence is 15 residues long. Germline values: CDR1 DFQATT, CDR2 SNEGSKA (reference sequence). This CDR3 reads CSAHRLAGLQETQYF. DNA for the CDR3: TGCAGTGCTCACAGACTAGCGGGGCTCCAAGAGACCCAGTACTTC.

This clonotype was observed a handful of times. The V and J genes are TRBV7-9 and TRBJ1-2, with TRBD1 identical over 8 bases. Germline V CDR1 and CDR2: SEHNR, FQNEAQ (reference sequence). V lost 5 bases to trimming and J lost 1 base; unmatched junction nucleotides: 6. The CDR3 extends over 15 amino acids. The CDR3 sequence is CASSPGQGDNYGYTF. The DNA for the CDR3 is TGTGCCAGCAGCCCCGGACAGGGTGATAACTATGGCTACACCTTC.